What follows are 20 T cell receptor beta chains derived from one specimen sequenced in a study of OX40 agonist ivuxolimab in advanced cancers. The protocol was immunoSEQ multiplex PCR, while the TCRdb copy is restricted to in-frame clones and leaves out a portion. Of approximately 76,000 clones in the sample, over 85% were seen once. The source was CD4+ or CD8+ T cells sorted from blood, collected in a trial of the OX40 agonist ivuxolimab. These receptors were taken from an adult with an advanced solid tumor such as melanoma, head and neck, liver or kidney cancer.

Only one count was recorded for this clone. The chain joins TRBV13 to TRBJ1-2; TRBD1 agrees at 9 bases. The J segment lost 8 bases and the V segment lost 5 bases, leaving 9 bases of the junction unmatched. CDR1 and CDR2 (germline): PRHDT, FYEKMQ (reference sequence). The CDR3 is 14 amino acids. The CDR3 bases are TGTGCCAGCAGCCTGCGGGACAGGGCGGGCGGCTACACCTTC. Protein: CASSLRDRAGGYTF.

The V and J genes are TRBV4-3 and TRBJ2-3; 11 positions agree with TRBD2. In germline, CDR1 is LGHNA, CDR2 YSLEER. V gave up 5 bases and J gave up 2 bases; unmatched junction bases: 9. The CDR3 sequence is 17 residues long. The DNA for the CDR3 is TGCGCCAGCAGCTTTAGACTAGCGGGGACAGTCACAGATACGCAGTATTTT. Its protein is CASSFRLAGTVTDTQYF.

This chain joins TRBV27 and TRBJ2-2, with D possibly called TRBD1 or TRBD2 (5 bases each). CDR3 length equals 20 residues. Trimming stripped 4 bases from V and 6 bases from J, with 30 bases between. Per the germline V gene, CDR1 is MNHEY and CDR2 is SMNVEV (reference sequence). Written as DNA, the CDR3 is TGTGCCAGCAGTTCCCGTTCGATCATGACCGGGACCTCAGGGCCCGGGGAGCTGTTTTTT. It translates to CASSSRSIMTGTSGPGELFF.

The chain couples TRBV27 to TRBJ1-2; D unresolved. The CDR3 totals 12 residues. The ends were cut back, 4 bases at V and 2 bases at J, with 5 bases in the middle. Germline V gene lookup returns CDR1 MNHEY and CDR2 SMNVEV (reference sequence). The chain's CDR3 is CASSSGNYGYTF. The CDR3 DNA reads TGTGCCAGCAGTTCCGGCAACTATGGCTACACCTTC.

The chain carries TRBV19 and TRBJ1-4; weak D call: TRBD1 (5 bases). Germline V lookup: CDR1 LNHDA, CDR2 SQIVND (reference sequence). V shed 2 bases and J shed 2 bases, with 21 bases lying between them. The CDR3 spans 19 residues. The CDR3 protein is CASSIRSSYLRGTNEKLFF. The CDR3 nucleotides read TGTGCCAGTAGTATAAGGTCGTCATATCTACGGGGCACTAATGAAAAACTGTTTTTT.

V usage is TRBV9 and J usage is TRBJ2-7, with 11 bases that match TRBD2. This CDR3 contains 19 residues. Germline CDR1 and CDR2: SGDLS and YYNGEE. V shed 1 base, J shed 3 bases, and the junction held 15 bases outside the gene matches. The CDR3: CASSVIPMTSGIIVYEQYF. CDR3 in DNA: TGTGCCAGCAGCGTAATCCCCATGACTAGCGGGATAATTGTCTACGAGCAGTACTTC.

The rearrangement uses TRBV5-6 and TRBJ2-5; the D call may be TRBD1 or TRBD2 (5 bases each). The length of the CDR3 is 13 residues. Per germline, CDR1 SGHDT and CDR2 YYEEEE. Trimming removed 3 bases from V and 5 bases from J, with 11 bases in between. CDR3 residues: CASSSRGWETQYF. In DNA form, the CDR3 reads TGTGCCAGCAGCTCGAGGGGTTGGGAGACCCAGTACTTC. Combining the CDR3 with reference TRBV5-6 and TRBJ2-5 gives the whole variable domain DAGVTQSPTHLIKTRGQQVTLRCSPKSGHDTVSWYQQALGQGPQFIFQYYEEEERQRGNFPDRFSGHQFPNYSSELNVNALLLGDSALYLCASSSRGWETQYFGPGTRLLVL.

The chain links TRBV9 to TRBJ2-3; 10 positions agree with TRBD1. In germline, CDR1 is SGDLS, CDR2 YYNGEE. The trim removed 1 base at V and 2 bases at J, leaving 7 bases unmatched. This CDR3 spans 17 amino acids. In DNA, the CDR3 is TGTGCCAGCAGCGTACCCAGACAGGGGGCGGTCACAGATACGCAGTATTTT. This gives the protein CASSVPRQGAVTDTQYF.

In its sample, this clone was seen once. CDR3 region: CASSDQNTEAFF. CDR3 nucleotides: TGTGCCAGCAGCGACCAAAACACTGAAGCTTTCTTT. The rearrangement joins TRBV7-8 to TRBJ1-1; no firm D call. The V gene's germline CDR1 is SGHVS and CDR2 FQNEAQ. Trimming removed 5 bases at V and 2 bases at J, with 6 bases between. CDR3 size: 12 residues. The entire variable domain, with the rest obtained from reference TRBV7-8 and TRBJ1-1, is as follows: GAGVSQSPRYKVAKRGQDVALRCDPISGHVSLFWYQQALGQGPEFLTYFQNEAQLDKSGLPSDRFFAERPEGSVSTLKIQRTQQEDSAVYLCASSDQNTEAFFGQGTRLTVV.

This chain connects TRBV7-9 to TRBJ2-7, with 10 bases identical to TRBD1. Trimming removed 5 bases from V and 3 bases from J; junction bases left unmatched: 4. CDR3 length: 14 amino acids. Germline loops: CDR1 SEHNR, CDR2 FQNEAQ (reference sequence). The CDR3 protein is CASSGDRGLYEQYF. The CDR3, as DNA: TGTGCCAGCAGCGGTGACAGGGGGCTCTACGAGCAGTACTTC.

CDR3 nucleotides: TGCGCCAGCAGCTGGACTAGCGGGGAATACAATGAGCAGTTCTTC. Translated, it gives CASSWTSGEYNEQFF. The chain has TRBV5-1 and TRBJ2-1; 12 positions match TRBD2. From germline, CDR1 is SGHRS and CDR2 YFSETQ. J was trimmed by 4 bases and V by 3 bases; bases with no gene match: 2. There are 15 residues in the CDR3.

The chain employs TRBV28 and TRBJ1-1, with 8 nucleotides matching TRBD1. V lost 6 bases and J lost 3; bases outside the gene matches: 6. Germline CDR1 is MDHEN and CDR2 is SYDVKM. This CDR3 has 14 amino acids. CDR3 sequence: CASRKQGEHTEAFF. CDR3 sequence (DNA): TGTGCCAGCAGGAAACAGGGGGAACACACTGAAGCTTTCTTT.

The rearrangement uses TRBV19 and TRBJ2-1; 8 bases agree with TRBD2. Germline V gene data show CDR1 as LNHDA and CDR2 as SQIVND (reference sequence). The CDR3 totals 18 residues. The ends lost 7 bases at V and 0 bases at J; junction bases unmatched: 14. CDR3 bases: TGTGCCAGTACGGCGAGCGCGGGGGGCTTTAGCTCCTACAATGAGCAGTTCTTC. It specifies CASTASAGGFSSYNEQFF. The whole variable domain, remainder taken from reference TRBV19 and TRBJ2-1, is DGGITQSPKYLFRKEGQNVTLSCEQNLNHDAMYWYRQDPGQGLRLIYYSQIVNDFQKGDIAEGYSVSREKKESFPLTVTSAQKNPTAFYLCASTASAGGFSSYNEQFFGPGTRLTVL.

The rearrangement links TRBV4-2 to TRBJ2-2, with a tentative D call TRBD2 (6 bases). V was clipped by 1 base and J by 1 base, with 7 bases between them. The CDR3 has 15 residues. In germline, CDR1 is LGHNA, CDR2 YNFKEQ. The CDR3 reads CASSQGGLNTGELFF. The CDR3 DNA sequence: TGTGCCAGCAGCCAAGGGGGACTGAACACCGGGGAGCTGTTTTTT.

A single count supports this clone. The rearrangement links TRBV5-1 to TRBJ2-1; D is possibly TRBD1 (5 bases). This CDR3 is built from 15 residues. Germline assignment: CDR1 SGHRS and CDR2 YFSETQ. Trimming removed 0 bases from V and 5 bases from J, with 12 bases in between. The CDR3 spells CASSLAGQGNNEQFF. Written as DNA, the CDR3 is TGCGCCAGCAGCTTGGCCGGGCAGGGCAACAATGAGCAGTTCTTC.

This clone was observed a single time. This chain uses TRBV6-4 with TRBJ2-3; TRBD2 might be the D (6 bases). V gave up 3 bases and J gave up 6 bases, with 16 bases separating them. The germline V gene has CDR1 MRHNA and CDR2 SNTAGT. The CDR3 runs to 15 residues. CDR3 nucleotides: TGTGCCAGCAGTGAAGGTCTAGCGTCCATCGATACGCAGTATTTT. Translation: CASSEGLASIDTQYF.

The CDR3 region has the DNA TGTGCCAGCAGCCACTTAGGCGAGCGGGGCGAGGGGGGCGAGACCCAGTACTTC. Translated: CASSHLGERGEGGETQYF. V usage is TRBV9 and J usage is TRBJ2-5, with D possibly TRBD2 on 7 matching bases. Trimming cost V 4 bases and J 5 bases, with 27 bases left between them. The CDR3 loop spans 18 amino acids. The V gene's germline CDR1 is SGDLS and CDR2 YYNGEE.

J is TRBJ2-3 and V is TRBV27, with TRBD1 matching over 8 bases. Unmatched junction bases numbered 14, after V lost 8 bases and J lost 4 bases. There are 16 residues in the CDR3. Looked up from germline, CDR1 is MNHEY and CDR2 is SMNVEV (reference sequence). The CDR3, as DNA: TGTGCCAGCGACGAAATCACGGGACAGGCTGCAGATACGCAGTATTTT. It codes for CASDEITGQAADTQYF.

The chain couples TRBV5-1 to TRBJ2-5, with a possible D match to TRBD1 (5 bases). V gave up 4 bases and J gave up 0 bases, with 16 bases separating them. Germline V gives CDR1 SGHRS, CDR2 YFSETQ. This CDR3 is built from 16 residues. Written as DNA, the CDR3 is TGCGCCAGCAGCCCGGACGACAGACAGTACCAAGAGACCCAGTACTTC. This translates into CASSPDDRQYQETQYF.

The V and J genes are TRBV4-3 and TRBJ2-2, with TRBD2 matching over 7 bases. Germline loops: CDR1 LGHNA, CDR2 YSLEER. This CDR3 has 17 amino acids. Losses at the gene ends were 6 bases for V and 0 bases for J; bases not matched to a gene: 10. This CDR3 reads CASREASTSANTGELFF. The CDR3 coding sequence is TGCGCCAGCAGGGAAGCGTCCACTAGCGCGAACACCGGGGAGCTGTTTTTT.